Listed below are T cell receptor beta chains from one sample, sequenced in a study of blood T cell repertoires in COVID-19. The repertoire was sequenced with immunoSEQ multiplex PCR; TCRdb's copy has only in-frame clones and lacks some. The data contain more than 200,000 clones, nearly 90% of them seen just once; the ten biggest clones take up roughly 3%. The specimen was peripheral blood. The receptor set was obtained from a man aged 18 to 29 with active or convalescent COVID-19. Each CDR3 is given without its conserved first and last residue.

len: 10
j_gene: TRBJ2-3
v_gene: TRBV29-1
CDR3aa: SVEQDTDTQY

len: 10
j_gene: TRBJ2-7
v_gene: TRBV12-3/TRBV12-4
CDR3aa: ASRRSTYEQY

len: 13
j_gene: TRBJ2-7
v_gene: TRBV5-6
CDR3aa: ASSTTSGGVYEQY

len: 12
j_gene: TRBJ1-1
v_gene: TRBV6-4
CDR3aa: ASRQDRANTEAF

len: 14
j_gene: TRBJ2-1
v_gene: TRBV6-2/TRBV6-3
CDR3aa: ASSYVGQPLNDEQF

len: 13
j_gene: TRBJ2-7
v_gene: TRBV3-1/TRBV3-2
CDR3aa: ASSQAGGAPYEQY

len: 14
j_gene: TRBJ2-2
v_gene: TRBV7-9
CDR3aa: ASSLGQGSTTGELF

len: 14
j_gene: TRBJ2-7
v_gene: TRBV6-2/TRBV6-3
CDR3aa: ASSYGLAGGPYAQY

len: 14
j_gene: TRBJ1-2
v_gene: TRBV11-1
CDR3aa: ASSYERRSSNYGYT

len: 15
j_gene: TRBJ1-5
v_gene: TRBV7-6
CDR3aa: ASSFDDRSWKKEPQH

len: 12
j_gene: TRBJ2-5
v_gene: TRBV6-5
CDR3aa: ASRPGTPQETQY

len: 13
j_gene: TRBJ2-7
v_gene: TRBV6-1
CDR3aa: ASSVAGAASYEQY

len: 13
j_gene: TRBJ2-1
v_gene: TRBV7-2
CDR3aa: ASSLYREKYNEQF

len: 12
j_gene: TRBJ1-1
v_gene: TRBV18
CDR3aa: ASSPGGANTEAF

len: 11
j_gene: TRBJ1-2
v_gene: TRBV12-3/TRBV12-4
CDR3aa: ASSRQGNYGYT

len: 13
j_gene: TRBJ1-1
v_gene: TRBV14
CDR3aa: ASSQELGENTEAF

len: 11
j_gene: TRBJ2-1
v_gene: TRBV12-2
CDR3aa: ASRPRLVNEQF

len: 11
j_gene: TRBJ1-2
v_gene: TRBV7-9
CDR3aa: ASSYQGSYGYT

len: 12
j_gene: TRBJ1-1
v_gene: TRBV5-1
CDR3aa: ASSLRTGDTEAF

len: 10
j_gene: TRBJ1-2
v_gene: TRBV6-5
CDR3aa: ASSYGGRGYT

len: 13
j_gene: TRBJ2-1
v_gene: TRBV6-4
CDR3aa: ASSDGDSSYNEQF

len: 16
j_gene: TRBJ1-5
v_gene: TRBV5-6
CDR3aa: ASSFPRGGTGGNQPQH

len: 15
j_gene: TRBJ2-2
v_gene: TRBV7-3
CDR3aa: ASSLRLAGDAAGELF

len: 14
j_gene: TRBJ1-2
v_gene: TRBV7-9
CDR3aa: ASRSGLHSSNYGYT

len: 11
j_gene: TRBJ1-1
v_gene: TRBV9
CDR3aa: ASSPPLGLEAF